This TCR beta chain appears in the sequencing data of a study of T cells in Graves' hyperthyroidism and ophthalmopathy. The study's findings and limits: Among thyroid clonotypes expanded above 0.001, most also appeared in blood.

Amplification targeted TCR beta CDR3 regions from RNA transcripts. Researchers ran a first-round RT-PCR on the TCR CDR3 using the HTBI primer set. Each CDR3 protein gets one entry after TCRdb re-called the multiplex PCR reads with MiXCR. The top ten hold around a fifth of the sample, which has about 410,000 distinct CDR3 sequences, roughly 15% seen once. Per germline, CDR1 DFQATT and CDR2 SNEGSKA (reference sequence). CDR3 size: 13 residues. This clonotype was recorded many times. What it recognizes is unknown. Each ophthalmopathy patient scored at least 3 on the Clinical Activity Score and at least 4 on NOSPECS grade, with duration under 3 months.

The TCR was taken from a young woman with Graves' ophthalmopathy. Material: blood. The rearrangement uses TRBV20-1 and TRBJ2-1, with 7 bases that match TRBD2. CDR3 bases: TGCAGGGTTAAAGCGGGATTACCCAATGAGCAGTTCTTC. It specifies CRVKAGLPNEQFF.